The rows below give T cell receptor beta chains drawn from one sample of a study of blood T cell repertoires in COVID-19. The table came from immunoSEQ multiplex PCR; TCRdb's copy has only in-frame clones and leaves some out. The table includes 250,000 to 350,000 clones, around 85% detected once. Sequenced material: peripheral blood. All receptors derive from a human donor with COVID-19, enrolled during active disease. The donor label of this sample is uncertain. CDR3s include the opening cysteine and the closing phenylalanine or tryptophan. The D gene is left open where the match is weak. Clone size is given for some rows only: seen once, a few or many times, or a class if the clone is expanded.

v_call,clone_size,d_call,j_call,cdr3_nt,cdr3_aa
TRBV28,.,.,TRBJ1-5,TGTGCCAGCAGTTTAACAGGAGGGCCGGCCCAGCATTTT,CASSLTGGPAQHF
TRBV7-3,once,.,TRBJ2-1,TGTGCCAGCAGCTTCGACAACTACAATGAGCAGTTCTTC,CASSFDNYNEQFF
TRBV11-1,.,TRBD1,TRBJ1-2,TGTGCCAGCAGCCGAGGACAGGGGATAAACCTAGATGGCTACACCTTC,CASSRGQGINLDGYTF
TRBV7-2,.,.,TRBJ2-2,TGTGCCAGCAGCTTTTTAGACACCGGGGAGCTGTTTTTT,CASSFLDTGELFF
TRBV9,.,TRBD2,TRBJ2-1,TGTGCCAGCAGCGCTACCGGGACTAGCGGAGACAATGAGCAGTTCTTC,CASSATGTSGDNEQFF
TRBV6-5,few,.,TRBJ2-7,TGTGCCAGCAGTCTCGCAGGTCCTTCCTACGAGCAGTACTTC,CASSLAGPSYEQYF
TRBV29-1,.,.,TRBJ1-1,TGCAGCGACATGGAGGCCACTGAAGCTTTCTTT,CSDMEATEAFF
TRBV19,.,TRBD2,TRBJ2-1,TGTGCCAGTAGTCCTGGACTAGCGGGTGTAAATGAGCAGTTCTTC,CASSPGLAGVNEQFF
TRBV5-6,.,TRBD2,TRBJ2-5,TGTGCCAGCAGGCTAGCGGACGTGAGGGAGACCCAGTACTTC,CASRLADVRETQYF
TRBV30,.,TRBD1,TRBJ1-2,TGTGCCTGGAGTCGGGACAGGGGGCTGGGTGGCTACACCTTC,CAWSRDRGLGGYTF
TRBV28,.,TRBD1,TRBJ2-7,TGTGCCAGCAGTTGGACAGGGGGCGACGAGCAGTACTTC,CASSWTGGDEQYF
TRBV5-1,.,TRBD2,TRBJ2-1,TGCGCCAGCAGCCTCCAGACTAGCGCGAGCTCCTACAATGAGCAGTTCTTC,CASSLQTSASSYNEQFF
TRBV6-5,.,.,TRBJ1-6,TGTGCCAGCAGGGTGGGGAACAGGGAGAATTCACCCCTCCACTTT,CASRVGNRENSPLHF
TRBV19,once,TRBD1,TRBJ2-7,TGTGCCAGTAGTCCGGGGGACAGGGGGGGCGAGCAGTACTTC,CASSPGDRGGEQYF
TRBV2,.,.,TRBJ1-1,TGTGCCAGCAGTTGGATAGGACAGACCACTGAAGCTTTCTTT,CASSWIGQTTEAFF